This TCR beta chain came from a study of T-cell memory formation after mild COVID-19. Study overall: Largely, the TCR clusters proved donor specific.

Study results and caveats: Pre-infection memory already had some responding clones, implying cross-reactive memory joined.

This clonotype was seen only a few times. Antigen specificity is unknown. V shed 2 bases and J shed 1 base, with 13 bases lying between them. Germline CDR1 is DFQATT and CDR2 is SNEGSKA (reference sequence). This CDR3 has 15 residues. TCRdb ran MiXCR on the 5' RACE reads and lists one entry per CDR3 protein. The table lists 200,000 to 250,000 distinct CDR3 sequences, roughly 15% of them singletons. The TCR sequence derives from an adult woman who had mild COVID-19 (a few samples of this study predate the infection). Cell type and time point are not known. The sample comprised PBMCs or a T cell subset sorted from them (not recorded which). The rearrangement uses TRBV20-1 and TRBJ2-3; D call uncertain. As DNA, the CDR3 is TGCAGTGCTAGATCCCAACACGATCGCACAGATACGCAGTATTTT. This encodes CSARSQHDRTDTQYF.